This TCR beta chain originates from a study of T cells after posttransplantation cyclophosphamide. Study findings and constraints: Tissue-infiltrating T cells from skin or gut overlapped little with blood T cells. After PTCy, TRB diversity resembled that of CNI/methotrexate controls.

The ends were cut back, 4 bases at V and 3 bases at J, with 13 bases in the middle. This CDR3 spans 14 amino acids. Germline-derived CDR1 and CDR2 are SGHRS and YFSETQ. This clone was seen ten or more times. Its antigen is still unknown. Other DNA sequences in this sample translate to the same CDR3. Profiled with immunoSEQ multiplex PCR; TCRdb holds only in-frame clones, not every one. The record shows just over 25,000 clones for this sample, with no singletons present. The clonotype originates from a man between 45 and 60 years old in good health, CMV-negative, and a related stem cell transplant donor. Sequencing used PBMCs. The V gene is TRBV5-1, the J gene TRBJ1-1; tentative D call: TRBD1 (6 bases). CDR3 protein: CASSQQGWDTEAFF. DNA of the CDR3: TGCGCCAGCAGCCAACAGGGCTGGGACACTGAAGCTTTCTTT. Filled out from reference TRBV5-1 and TRBJ1-1, the complete variable domain reads KAGVTQTPRYLIKTRGQQVTLSCSPISGHRSVSWYQQTPGQGLQFLFEYFSETQRNKGNFPGRFSGRQFSNSRSEMNVSTLELGDSALYLCASSQQGWDTEAFFGQGTRLTVV.